The entry below gives a single T cell receptor beta chain sequence along with its context. No antigen is known for it. Other nucleotide sequences from this sample produce the same CDR3. This sample was included in a study of cytomegalovirus exposure and HLA in healthy donors. 13 Jbeta primers and 60 Vbeta primers were used for the PCR. Libraries were prepared by immunoSEQ multiplex PCR; TCRdb keeps only in-frame clonotypes and omits some of them. The repertoire includes around 100,000 clones, around three quarters of them detected once, and 3% to 3.5% sits in the top ten. The CDR3 length is 13 residues. V was pared by 3 bases and J by 3 bases, with 0 bases of the junction left unmatched. CDR1 is SEHNR, CDR2 FQNEAQ, per germline (reference sequence). Study-wide results and caveats: A later analysis reportedly identified an Asian-associated ancestry cluster as carrying fewer N-insertions than the roughly 720-donor mean. Most TCR beta V segments were productive about 90% or about 30% of the time in an earlier analysis.

The chain joins TRBV7-9 to TRBJ1-1; TRBD1 matches at 8 bases. The sequenced material came from PBMCs. This clonotype was sampled from a woman in her 40s in good health and CMV-seronegative. The CDR3 is CASSLTGDTEAFF. CDR3 in DNA: TGTGCCAGCAGCTTGACAGGGGACACTGAAGCTTTCTTT. The variable domain in full, completed from reference TRBV7-9 and TRBJ1-1, reads DTGVSQNPRHKITKRGQNVTFRCDPISEHNRLYWYRQTLGQGPEFLTYFQNEAQLEKSRLLSDRFSAERPKGSFSTLEIQRTEQGDSAMYLCASSLTGDTEAFFGQGTRLTVV.